This entry is about one T cell receptor (beta chain). Its matching antigen is unknown. The protocol was immunoSEQ multiplex PCR, while the TCRdb copy is restricted to in-frame clones and leaves out a portion. This table holds 15,000 to 20,000 clones, approximately 68% found once. V lost 3 bases and J 3 bases, leaving 12 bases between the germline ends. The CDR3 runs 15 residues. Germline CDR1 LNHDA, CDR2 SQIVND (reference sequence). These data are taken from a study of PD-1 blockade in classical Hodgkin lymphoma. About the study: Intravenous nivolumab at 3 mg/kg was given to patients every 2 weeks.

Time point of the sample: cycle 4 day 1 (C4D1), after around six weeks of nivolumab. In every patient, relapse followed autologous stem cell transplantation, while exposure to brentuximab vedotin differed. Overall study results and limits: Complete responders' diversity at baseline resembled that of newly diagnosed patients. The CD4+ diversity rise by C4D1 was clearest in complete responders.

V is TRBV19 and J is TRBJ1-3, with a possible D match to TRBD1 (5 bases). The sequence was collected from a human donor with classical Hodgkin lymphoma. The sample here was peripheral blood mononuclear cells (PBMCs), taken before the fourth cycle of nivolumab. CDR3: CASSIWGRSGNTIYF. CDR3 nucleotide sequence: TGTGCCAGTAGTATTTGGGGACGGAGTGGAAACACCATATATTTT.